This TCR beta chain was recorded in a study of identical twins. This clonotype was counted between two and nine times. Its cognate antigen is unknown. Overall study findings and caveats: Compared with models, monozygotic twins showed more out-of-frame TCR alpha sharing. Insertion counts were lower in abundant cord blood beta clonotypes, a trend that memory repertoires did not show.

A template switching step contributed a universal primer site, while unique molecular identifiers were present in the cDNA. TCRdb re-called the 5' RACE reads with MiXCR, one entry per CDR3 protein. The sample has about 660,000 distinct CDR3 sequences, under 9% seen once; the top ten hold 0.98%. The V gene lost 3 bases and the J gene lost 5 bases, with 13 bases spanning the gap. Germline V CDR1 and CDR2: SGHAT, FQNNGV. This CDR3 spans 14 amino acids. The sample was also reused in another study, on yellow fever vaccine responses in identical twins.

This clonotype was obtained from a woman in her late teens or twenties in good health. What was sequenced was PBMCs. The V and J genes are TRBV11-2 and TRBJ2-5; no definite D call. The CDR3 protein is CASSLGSWIETQYF. In DNA form, the CDR3 reads TGTGCCAGCAGCTTGGGCTCCTGGATCGAGACCCAGTACTTC.